This record looks at one TCR beta chain sequence and its context. Looked up from germline, CDR1 is SNHLY and CDR2 is FYNNEI. This CDR3 spans 12 amino acids. V lost 4 bases and J 0 bases, leaving 1 base between the germline ends. This entry comes from a study of T cells after somatic rescue of genetic block. The repertoire was sequenced with immunoSEQ multiplex PCR; TCRdb's copy has only in-frame clones and lacks some. The top ten hold roughly 0.074% of the sample, which has 45,000 to 70,000 clones, around 96% seen once. The sequence derives from a child in the first two years of life. The chain couples TRBV2 to TRBJ1-5; no definite D call. The specimen sequenced was peripheral blood mononuclear cells (PBMCs). This CDR3 is CASSASNQPQHF. As DNA, the CDR3 is TGTGCCAGCAGTGCTAGCAATCAGCCCCAGCATTTT.